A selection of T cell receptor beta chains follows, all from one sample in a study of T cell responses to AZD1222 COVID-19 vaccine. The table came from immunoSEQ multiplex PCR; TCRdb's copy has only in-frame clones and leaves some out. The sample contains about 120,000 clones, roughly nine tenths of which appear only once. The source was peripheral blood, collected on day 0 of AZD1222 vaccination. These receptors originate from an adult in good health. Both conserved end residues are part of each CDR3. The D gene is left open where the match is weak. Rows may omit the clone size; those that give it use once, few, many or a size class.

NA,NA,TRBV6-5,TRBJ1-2,CASNPGGRTNYGYTF,TGTGCCAGCAATCCGGGAGGACGGACCAACTATGGCTACACCTTC
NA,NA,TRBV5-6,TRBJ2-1,CASSPRGRGILGEQFF,TGTGCCAGCAGCCCGCGGGGGAGGGGGATTTTAGGTGAGCAGTTCTTC
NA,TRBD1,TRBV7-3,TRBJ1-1,CASRVGQRNTEAFF,TGTGCCAGCAGGGTGGGACAGAGGAACACTGAAGCTTTCTTT
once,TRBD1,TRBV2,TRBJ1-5,CASSGQGGSNQPQHF,TGTGCCAGCAGCGGACAGGGGGGTAGCAATCAGCCCCAGCATTTT
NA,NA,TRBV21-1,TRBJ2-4,CASSKPRNKNIQYF,TGTGCCAGCAGCAAACCCAGAAACAAAAACATTCAGTACTTC
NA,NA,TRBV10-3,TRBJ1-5,CAISEGNQPQHF,TGTGCCATCAGTGAAGGGAATCAGCCCCAGCATTTT
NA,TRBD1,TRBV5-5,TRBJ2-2,CASSLTGLNTGELFF,TGTGCCAGCAGTTTGACAGGGTTGAACACCGGGGAGCTGTTTTTT
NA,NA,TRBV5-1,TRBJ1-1,CASSLGVNTEAFF,TGCGCCAGCAGCTTGGGCGTGAACACTGAAGCTTTCTTT
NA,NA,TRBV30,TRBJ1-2,CAVSPGAISWGYGYTF,TGTGCCGTCAGTCCGGGGGCTATCTCGTGGGGCTATGGCTACACCTTC
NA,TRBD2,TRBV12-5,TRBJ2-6,CASGLGRGYAGANVLTF,TGTGCTAGTGGCCTCGGGCGGGGGTACGCTGGGGCCAACGTCCTGACTTTC
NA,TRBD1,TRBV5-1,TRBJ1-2,CASSPFTGTGHYGYTF,TGCGCCAGCAGCCCCTTCACCGGGACAGGGCACTATGGCTACACCTTC
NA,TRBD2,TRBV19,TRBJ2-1,CASSRTSGGSYNEQFF,TGTGCCAGTAGTAGGACTAGCGGGGGGAGCTACAATGAGCAGTTCTTC
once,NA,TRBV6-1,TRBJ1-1,CASSESVPQLVEAFF,TGTGCCAGCAGTGAGTCAGTTCCCCAGTTGGTTGAAGCTTTCTTT
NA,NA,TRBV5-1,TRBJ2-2,CASSPPRGNTGELFF,TGCGCCAGCAGCCCCCCTCGCGGCAACACCGGGGAGCTGTTTTTT
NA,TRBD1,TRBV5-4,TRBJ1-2,CASSFPGQGLYGYTF,TGTGCCAGCAGCTTCCCGGGACAGGGCCTCTATGGCTACACCTTC
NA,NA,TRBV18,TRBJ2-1,CASSHGLTSYNEQFF,TGTGCCAGCTCACATGGACTTACCTCCTACAATGAGCAGTTCTTC